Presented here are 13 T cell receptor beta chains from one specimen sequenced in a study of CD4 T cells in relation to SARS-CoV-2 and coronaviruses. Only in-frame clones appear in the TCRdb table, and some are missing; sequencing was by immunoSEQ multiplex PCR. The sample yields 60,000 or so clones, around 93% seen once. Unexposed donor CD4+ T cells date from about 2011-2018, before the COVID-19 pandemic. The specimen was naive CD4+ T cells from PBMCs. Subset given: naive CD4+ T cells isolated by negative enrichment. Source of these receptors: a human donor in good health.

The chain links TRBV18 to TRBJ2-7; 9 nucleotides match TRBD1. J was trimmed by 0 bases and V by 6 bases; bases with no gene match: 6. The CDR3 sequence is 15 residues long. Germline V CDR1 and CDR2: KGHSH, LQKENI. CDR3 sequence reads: CASSPGTGSSYEQYF. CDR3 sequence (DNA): TGTGCCAGCTCCCCCGGGACAGGGTCCTCCTACGAGCAGTACTTC.

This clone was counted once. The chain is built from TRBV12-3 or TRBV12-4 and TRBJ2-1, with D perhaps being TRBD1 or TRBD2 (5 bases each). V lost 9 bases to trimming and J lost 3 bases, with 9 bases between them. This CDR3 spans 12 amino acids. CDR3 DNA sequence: TGTGCCAGTAGCGACAGCTACAATGAGCAGTTCTTC. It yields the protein CASSDSYNEQFF.

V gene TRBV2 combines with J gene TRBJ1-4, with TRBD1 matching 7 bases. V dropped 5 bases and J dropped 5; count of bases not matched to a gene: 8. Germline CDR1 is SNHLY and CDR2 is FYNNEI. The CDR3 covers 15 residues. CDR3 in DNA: TGTGCCAGCAGTTTGACCGGGACAGCGAATGAAAAACTGTTTTTT. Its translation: CASSLTGTANEKLFF.

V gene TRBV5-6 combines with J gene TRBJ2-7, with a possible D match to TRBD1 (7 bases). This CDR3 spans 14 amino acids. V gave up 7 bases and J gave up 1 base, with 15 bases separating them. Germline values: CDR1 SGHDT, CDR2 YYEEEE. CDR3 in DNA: TGTGCCAGCTCGCGGGACAGACTTTCCTACGAGCAGTACTTC. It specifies CASSRDRLSYEQYF.

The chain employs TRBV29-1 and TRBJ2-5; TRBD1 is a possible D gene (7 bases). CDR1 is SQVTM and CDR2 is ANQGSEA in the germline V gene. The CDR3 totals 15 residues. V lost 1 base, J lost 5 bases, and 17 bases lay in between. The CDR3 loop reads CSVEGQGGYSETQYF. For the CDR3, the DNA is TGCAGCGTTGAAGGTCAGGGGGGATATAGTGAGACCCAGTACTTC.

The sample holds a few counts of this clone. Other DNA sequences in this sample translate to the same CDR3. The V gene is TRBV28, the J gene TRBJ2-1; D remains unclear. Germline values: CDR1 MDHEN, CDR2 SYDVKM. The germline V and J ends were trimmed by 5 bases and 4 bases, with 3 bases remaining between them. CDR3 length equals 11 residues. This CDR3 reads CASSSYNEQFF. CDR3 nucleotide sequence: TGTGCCAGCAGTAGTTACAATGAGCAGTTCTTC. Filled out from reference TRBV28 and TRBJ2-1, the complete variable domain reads DVKVTQSSRYLVKRTGEKVFLECVQDMDHENMFWYRQDPGLGLRLIYFSYDVKMKEKGDIPEGYSVSREKKERFSLILESASTNQTSMYLCASSSYNEQFFGPGTRLTVL.

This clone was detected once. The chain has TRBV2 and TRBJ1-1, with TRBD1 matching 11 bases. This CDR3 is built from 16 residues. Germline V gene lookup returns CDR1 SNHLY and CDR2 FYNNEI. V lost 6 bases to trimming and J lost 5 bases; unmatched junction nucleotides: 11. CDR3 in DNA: TGTGCCAGCAGGGTGGGAATTGGACAGGGGGCGACTGAAGCTTTCTTT. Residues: CASRVGIGQGATEAFF.

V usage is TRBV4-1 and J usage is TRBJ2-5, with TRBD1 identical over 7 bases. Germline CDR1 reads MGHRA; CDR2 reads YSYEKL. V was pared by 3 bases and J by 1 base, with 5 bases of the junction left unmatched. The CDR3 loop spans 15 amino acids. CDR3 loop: CASSQMGQSQETQYF. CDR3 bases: TGCGCCAGCAGCCAGATGGGACAGTCCCAAGAGACCCAGTACTTC.

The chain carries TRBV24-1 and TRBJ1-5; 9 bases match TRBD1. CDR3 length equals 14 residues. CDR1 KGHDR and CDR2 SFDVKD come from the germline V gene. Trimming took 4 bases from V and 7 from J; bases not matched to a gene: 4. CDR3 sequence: CATSDQTGGQPQHF. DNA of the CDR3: TGTGCCACCAGTGACCAAACAGGGGGCCAGCCCCAGCATTTT.

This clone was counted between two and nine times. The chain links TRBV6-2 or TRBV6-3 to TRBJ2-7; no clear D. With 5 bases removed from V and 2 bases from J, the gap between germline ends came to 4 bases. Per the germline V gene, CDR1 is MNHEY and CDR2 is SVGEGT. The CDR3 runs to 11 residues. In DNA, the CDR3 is TGTGCCAGCAGTAGGACCTACGAGCAGTACTTC. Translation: CASSRTYEQYF.

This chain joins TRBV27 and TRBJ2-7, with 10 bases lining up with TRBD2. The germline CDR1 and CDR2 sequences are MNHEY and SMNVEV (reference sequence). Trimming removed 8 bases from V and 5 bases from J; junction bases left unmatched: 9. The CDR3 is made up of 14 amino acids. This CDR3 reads CASGGLARGDEQYF. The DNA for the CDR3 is TGTGCCAGCGGGGGACTAGCGCGAGGGGACGAGCAGTACTTC.

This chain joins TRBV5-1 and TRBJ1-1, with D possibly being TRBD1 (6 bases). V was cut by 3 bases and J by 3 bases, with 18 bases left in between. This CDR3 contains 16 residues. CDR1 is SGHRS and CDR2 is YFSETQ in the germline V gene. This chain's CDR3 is CASSSSQGVRDTEAFF. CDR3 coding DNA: TGCGCCAGCAGCTCATCACAGGGAGTAAGGGACACTGAAGCTTTCTTT.

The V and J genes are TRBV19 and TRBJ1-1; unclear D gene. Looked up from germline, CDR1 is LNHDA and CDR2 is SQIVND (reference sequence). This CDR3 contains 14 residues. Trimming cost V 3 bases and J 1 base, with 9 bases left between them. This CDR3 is CASSINPPNTEAFF. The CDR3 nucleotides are TGTGCCAGTAGTATTAACCCGCCGAACACTGAAGCTTTCTTT. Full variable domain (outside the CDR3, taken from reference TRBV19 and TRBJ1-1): DGGITQSPKYLFRKEGQNVTLSCEQNLNHDAMYWYRQDPGQGLRLIYYSQIVNDFQKGDIAEGYSVSREKKESFPLTVTSAQKNPTAFYLCASSINPPNTEAFFGQGTRLTVV.